Presented here are 27 T cell receptor beta chains from one specimen sequenced in a study of Graves' ophthalmopathy and Graves' hyperthyroidism. Amplification of TCR beta CDR3 regions used RNA transcripts. First-round RT-PCR used HTBI primers; second-round multiplex PCR followed. TCRdb fed the multiplex PCR reads into MiXCR, producing one record per CDR3 protein. Here the sample spans 900,000 to 1,200,000 distinct CDR3 sequences, around a third being singletons. Sample: peripheral blood or thyroid tissue (not recorded which). These TCRs come from an adult man with Graves' hyperthyroidism.

At least ten counts were recorded for this clonotype. This chain joins TRBV19 and TRBJ1-5; 9 nucleotides match TRBD1. Germline-derived CDR1 and CDR2 are LNHDA and SQIVND (reference sequence). This CDR3 spans 15 amino acids. After removal of 1 base from V and 3 bases from J, the junction contained 1 base not matched to a gene. CDR3 in DNA: TGTGCCAGTAGTATAGGGACAGGGGACAATCAGCCCCAGCATTTT. Protein: CASSIGTGDNQPQHF.

The chain combines TRBV7-9 with TRBJ1-3; D is perhaps TRBD1 (5 bases). CDR1 SEHNR and CDR2 FQNEAQ come from the germline V gene (reference sequence). This CDR3 has 13 residues. The germline V and J ends were trimmed by 4 bases and 9 bases, with 13 bases remaining between them. The CDR3 is CASSWVDGGTIYF. CDR3 DNA sequence: TGTGCCAGCAGCTGGGTTGACGGGGGCACCATATATTTT.

V and J are TRBV7-8 and TRBJ1-5, with D possibly TRBD1 on 5 matching bases. The ends were cut back, 5 bases at V and 2 bases at J, with 13 bases in the middle. The CDR3 has 15 amino acids. CDR1 and CDR2 (germline): SGHVS, FQNEAQ. The CDR3 bases are TGTGCCAGCAGCCCCGGGACTAGCGGCAATCAGCCCCAGCATTTT. It codes for CASSPGTSGNQPQHF. The variable domain in full, completed from reference TRBV7-8 and TRBJ1-5, reads GAGVSQSPRYKVAKRGQDVALRCDPISGHVSLFWYQQALGQGPEFLTYFQNEAQLDKSGLPSDRFFAERPEGSVSTLKIQRTQQEDSAVYLCASSPGTSGNQPQHFGDGTRLSIL.

This clonotype occurred many times. The rearrangement uses TRBV7-8 and TRBJ1-4; no reliable D call. The length of the CDR3 is 15 residues. Per germline, CDR1 SGHVS and CDR2 FQNEAQ. Trimming took 1 base from V and 2 from J, leaving 8 bases between them. The CDR3 is CASSLVRGTNEKLFF. In DNA form, the CDR3 reads TGTGCCAGCAGCTTAGTTCGTGGGACTAATGAAAAACTGTTTTTT.

This clonotype was observed many times. This chain uses TRBV2 with TRBJ1-2, with TRBD1 identical over 7 bases. Losses at the gene ends were 6 bases for V and 2 bases for J; bases not matched to a gene: 3. The CDR3 length is 13 residues. Germline assignment: CDR1 SNHLY and CDR2 FYNNEI. The CDR3: CASRGGQNYGYTF. The CDR3 DNA reads TGTGCCAGCAGAGGGGGACAGAACTATGGCTACACCTTC.

The gene calls are TRBV4-1 and TRBJ1-3; a possible D gene is TRBD1 (6 bases). The germline CDR1 and CDR2 sequences are MGHRA and YSYEKL. V gave up 0 bases and J gave up 6 bases, with 12 bases separating them. The CDR3 totals 15 residues. CDR3 protein: CASSQDYRDVNTIYF. The CDR3 nucleotides read TGCGCCAGCAGCCAAGACTACAGGGACGTAAACACCATATATTTT.

Worth noting for this clonotype: This may arise from a read error, as a much more abundant clone is one base away. The rearrangement joins TRBV7-9 to TRBJ2-5; unclear D gene. V shed 4 bases and J shed 6 bases, with 12 bases lying between them. CDR3 length: 13 amino acids. CDR1 is SEHNR and CDR2 is FQNEAQ in the germline V gene (reference sequence). The CDR3 loop reads CASSCREFQTQYF. CDR3 sequence (DNA): TGTGCCAGCAGCTGCCGTGAATTTCAGACCCAGTACTTC.

This clonotype showed up many times. This chain links TRBV5-1 with TRBJ1-6; TRBD1 aligns across 9 bases. The trim removed 0 bases at V and 10 bases at J, leaving 5 bases unmatched. This CDR3 spans 15 amino acids. Germline CDR1 and CDR2: SGHRS and YFSETQ. In nucleotides, the CDR3 is TGCGCCAGCAGCTTGGGGACAGGGGTAAGATCACCCCTCCACTTT. Its protein is CASSLGTGVRSPLHF.

The V call is TRBV7-2, the J call TRBJ2-7; D perhaps matches TRBD2 (7 bases). The germline V and J ends were trimmed by 8 bases and 0 bases, with 20 bases remaining between them. Germline values: CDR1 SGHTA, CDR2 FQGNSA. The CDR3 is 16 amino acids. The CDR3 coding sequence is TGTGCCAGCTCACGGGGGGCAGGGCAGTCCTCCTACGAGCAGTACTTC. Its protein product is CASSRGAGQSSYEQYF.

The table lists this clonotype with many counts. The CDR3, as DNA: TGTGCCATCAGTGAGGGCAGCCTTAATCAGCCCCAGCATTTT. Its protein product is CAISEGSLNQPQHF. The gene calls are TRBV10-3 and TRBJ1-5, with D unresolved. The V end lost 2 bases, the J end lost 4 bases, and 9 bases lay between the germline ends. The germline gives CDR1 ENHRY, CDR2 SYGVKD. The CDR3 sequence is 14 residues long.

Of note for this clonotype: The final CDR3 position lacks the conserved phenylalanine or tryptophan, pointing to a likely read error. The chain is built from TRBV3-1 and TRBJ1-5; 7 nucleotides align to TRBD1. CDR1 LGHDT and CDR2 YNNKEL come from the germline V gene (reference sequence). The CDR3 totals 14 residues. V gave up 4 bases and J gave up 4 bases; unmatched junction bases: 4. CDR3 loop: CASSLGQVNQPQHL. CDR3 nucleotide sequence: TGTGCCAGCAGCCTAGGACAGGTGAATCAGCCCCAGCATCTT.

Details on this clonotype: Since a much larger clone is just one base distant, this may be a read error. The V call is TRBV19, the J call TRBJ1-6; D is ambiguous. V lost 5 bases to trimming and J lost 5 bases, with 19 bases between them. Germline lookup yields CDR1 LNHDA and CDR2 SQIVND (reference sequence). This CDR3 spans 17 amino acids. The CDR3 coding sequence is TGTGCCAGTAGTTCCCGGACCCAGGAGGGTAATAATTCACCCCTCCACTTT. It encodes CASSSRTQEGNNSPLHF.

This clonotype appeared a few times. The rearrangement uses TRBV20-1 and TRBJ2-6; D not certain. Germline V gene lookup returns CDR1 DFQATT and CDR2 SNEGSKA (reference sequence). V was clipped by 4 bases and J by 0 bases, with 7 bases between them. The CDR3 spans 14 residues. CDR3 loop: CSAKGSSGANVLTF. The CDR3 nucleotides are TGCAGTGCTAAAGGCAGCTCTGGGGCCAACGTCCTGACTTTC.

V and J are TRBV7-2 and TRBJ1-2; 10 positions match TRBD1. CDR3 length: 15 residues. J gave up 4 bases and V 1 base, and 3 bases lay outside the gene matches. The V gene's germline CDR1 is SGHTA and CDR2 FQGNSA. The CDR3 loop reads CASSLGTGGLYGYTF. In DNA form, the CDR3 reads TGTGCCAGCAGCTTAGGGACAGGGGGTCTCTATGGCTACACCTTC.

This clonotype was detected many times. CDR3 sequence: CSRDVDHEKLFF. CDR3 sequence (DNA): TGTTCGCGGGATGTGGATCATGAAAAACTGTTTTTT. The rearrangement links TRBV19 to TRBJ1-4; D uncertain. The germline gives CDR1 LNHDA, CDR2 SQIVND (reference sequence). CDR3 length equals 12 residues.

In this sample, this clonotype turned up a few times. Mismatch with germline at one junction end may stem from a read error. The rearrangement joins TRBV20-1 to TRBJ2-7; 12 positions agree with TRBD2. The CDR3 is made up of 13 amino acids. The V gene's germline CDR1 is DFQATT and CDR2 SNEGSKA (reference sequence). As DNA, the CDR3 is TGCAGTCCTAGACTAGCGGGGGCCTACGAGCAGTACTTC. This translates into CSPRLAGAYEQYF.

This clonotype was found a few times. This sequence joins TRBV2 and TRBJ2-2, with 9 nucleotides matching TRBD1. The CDR3 length is 18 residues. The germline V gene has CDR1 SNHLY and CDR2 FYNNEI. V lost 6 bases, J lost 4 bases, and 15 bases stayed unmatched. The CDR3 region is CASRYLGRGTGTTGELFF. The CDR3 DNA reads TGTGCCAGCAGATACCTCGGCAGGGGGACAGGGACCACCGGGGAGCTGTTTTTT. Filled out from reference TRBV2 and TRBJ2-2, the complete variable domain reads EPEVTQTPSHQVTQMGQEVILRCVPISNHLYFYWYRQILGQKVEFLVSFYNNEISEKSEIFDDQFSVERPDGSNFTLKIRSTKLEDSAMYFCASRYLGRGTGTTGELFFGEGSRLTVL.

This clonotype was counted ten times or more. The chain couples TRBV20-1 to TRBJ2-5; no reliable D call. In germline, CDR1 is DFQATT, CDR2 SNEGSKA (reference sequence). This CDR3 is 13 amino acids long. Trimming stripped 3 bases from V and 9 bases from J, with 17 bases between. The CDR3 DNA follows: TGCAGTGCTAGCCGGTCAACGGATCTGGCCCAGTACTTC. Protein: CSASRSTDLAQYF.

This clonotype occurred many times. This chain links TRBV5-5 with TRBJ2-6, with D perhaps TRBD2 (5 bases). V lost 6 bases and J 4 bases, leaving 14 bases between the germline ends. CDR3 length: 15 residues. Germline values: CDR1 SGHKS, CDR2 YYEKEE (reference sequence). The CDR3 loop reads CASTLRGRGANVLTF. CDR3 sequence (DNA): TGTGCCAGCACCTTACGGGGAAGAGGGGCCAACGTCCTGACTTTC.

This clonotype was detected ten times or more. The chain has TRBV20-1 and TRBJ1-2; TRBD1 might be the D (6 bases). The CDR3 contains 11 residues. V was shortened by 6 bases and J by 6 bases, with 11 bases between the two germline ends. Germline lookup yields CDR1 DFQATT and CDR2 SNEGSKA (reference sequence). The CDR3 DNA is TGCAGTGCCTCGGGGGCGGATGGCTACACCTTC. This encodes CSASGADGYTF.

Comments on this clonotype: The CDR3 ends on some other residue instead of the conserved phenylalanine or tryptophan, so this is likely a read error. The limits of the CDR3 on the DNA are not certain, so only TCRdb's listed CDR3 is given. The V and J genes are TRBV2 and TRBJ2-7; the DNA was not used to check the table's D call, TRBD1. The CDR3 comprises 11 residues, both ends counted. Germline V lookup: CDR1 SNHLY, CDR2 FYNNEI. CDR3 region: CASSGTGKAYY.

The table lists this clonotype with a few counts. The chain recombines TRBV7-9 with TRBJ2-7; 7 bases align to TRBD1. This CDR3 is 17 amino acids long. V gave up 5 bases and J gave up 3 bases; unmatched junction bases: 16. Germline CDR1 reads SEHNR; CDR2 reads FQNEAQ (reference sequence). The chain's CDR3 is CASSPWGQQPSSYEQYF. The CDR3, as DNA: TGTGCCAGCAGCCCCTGGGGACAGCAGCCCTCGAGCTACGAGCAGTACTTC.

The chain links TRBV19 to TRBJ2-7; D may correspond to TRBD1 or TRBD2 (5 bases each). V was trimmed by 6 bases and J by 0 bases, leaving 15 bases between them. Germline V CDR1 and CDR2: LNHDA, SQIVND (reference sequence). The CDR3 contains 15 residues. CDR3 nucleotide sequence: TGTGCCAGTAGAGCCGGGGCCAGAAGCTCCTACGAGCAGTACTTC. It specifies CASRAGARSSYEQYF.

Details on this clonotype: A read error may explain this, as a much larger clone is one base away. The chain links TRBV4-1 to TRBJ2-7, with D possibly matching TRBD1 (6 bases). This CDR3 is 15 amino acids long. V dropped 4 bases and J dropped 3 bases, with 16 bases sitting between them. Per the germline V gene, CDR1 is MGHRA and CDR2 is YSYEKL. In nucleotides, the CDR3 is TGCGCCAGCAGCCGGGCCGTGACAGGAGACTACGAGCAGTACTTC. Amino acid sequence: CASSRAVTGDYEQYF.

This clonotype was picked up one time. The chain recombines TRBV13 with TRBJ2-2; no definite D call. Germline CDR1 PRHDT, CDR2 FYEKMQ (reference sequence). With 0 bases removed from V and 8 bases from J, the gap between germline ends came to 10 bases. The CDR3 sequence is 14 residues long. CDR3 nucleotide sequence: TGTGCCAGCAGCTTAGGGAGTGGGCGTGGGGAGCTGTTTTTT. Protein sequence: CASSLGSGRGELFF.

This clonotype was counted many times. V is TRBV12-3 or TRBV12-4 and J is TRBJ2-7; the D gene could be TRBD1 or TRBD2 (5 bases each). The CDR3 runs 15 residues. V dropped 5 bases and J dropped 0 bases, with 14 bases sitting between them. CDR3 region: CASSTEGRGSYEQYF. The DNA for the CDR3 is TGTGCCAGCAGTACCGAGGGACGCGGCTCCTACGAGCAGTACTTC.

The sample holds many counts of this clonotype. The chain has TRBV19 and TRBJ2-5; 10 bases match TRBD1. This CDR3 contains 15 residues. The V and J ends lost 9 bases and 4 bases, in that order; junction bases with no gene match: 11. Germline V gives CDR1 LNHDA, CDR2 SQIVND (reference sequence). The CDR3 loop reads CASSILDRGRETQYF. The CDR3 region has the DNA TGTGCCAGCAGCATCCTAGACAGGGGGCGAGAGACCCAGTACTTC.